The rows below give T cell receptor beta chains drawn from one sample of a study of PD-L1 blockade in urothelial cancer. Assay used: immunoSEQ multiplex PCR; TCRdb lists only in-frame clones, some missing. The sample holds 90,000 to 130,000 clones, under 95% seen once. This specimen consisted of PBMCs, obtained around atezolizumab (anti-PD-L1) treatment. These receptors were taken from a man aged 55 to 70 with urothelial cancer. CDR3s leave out the opening cysteine and the closing phenylalanine or tryptophan.

TRBJ2-1,TRBV28,ASSTTGSSYNEQF
TRBJ2-1,TRBV7-9,ASERDSYNEQF
TRBJ1-5,TRBV7-2,ASSLAPLQPQH
TRBJ2-3,TRBV5-4,ASSSALGTSTDTQY
TRBJ2-7,TRBV4-2,ASSRDRGESPYEQY
TRBJ1-5,TRBV30,AWSVRGNQPQH
TRBJ1-2,TRBV12-5,ASGLGQNYGYT
TRBJ2-1,TRBV7-3,ASSLGTSSLNEQF
TRBJ2-1,TRBV5-1,ASSLGTRLNEQF
TRBJ1-6,TRBV5-4,ASSLSPHYRNRSYNSPLH
TRBJ2-3,TRBV12-2,ASRLPERGPTDTQY
TRBJ2-4,TRBV6-5,ASSYSTGFENIQY
TRBJ2-5,TRBV4-3,ASSQGWAGGEETQY
TRBJ2-3,TRBV15,ATREGTSTDTQY
TRBJ1-3,TRBV28,ASLGTGHGNTIY
TRBJ1-2,TRBV7-9,ASSLEPGTDYGYT
TRBJ2-7,TRBV29-1,SVGYSTGGSNEQY
TRBJ1-4,TRBV18,ASSSGTENEKLF
TRBJ1-1,TRBV30,AWDRKRMGNTEAF
TRBJ2-7,TRBV7-9,ASSGTSDAYEQY
TRBJ1-2,TRBV19,ASAGPYGYT
TRBJ2-3,TRBV5-4,ASSAGGSSGRYTDTQY
TRBJ1-2,TRBV30,AWSGQGAPGGNGYT
TRBJ2-7,TRBV4-1,ASSPGLAGGYEQY
TRBJ2-3,TRBV5-4,ASSSPSSSDTQY
TRBJ1-2,TRBV25-1,ASSDGGRDGYT
TRBJ2-5,TRBV28,ASSSVLLAGKRETQY
TRBJ1-2,TRBV5-1,ASRPPTGQGLGYT
TRBJ2-5,TRBV7-2,ASSPQAETQY
TRBJ2-1,TRBV5-1,ASRTGGKNEQF
TRBJ2-2,TRBV5-1,ASSLDGSGELF
TRBJ2-2,TRBV7-6,ASRQTSVTTGELF
TRBJ2-2,TRBV6-1,ASSEGLADTGELF
TRBJ2-2,TRBV7-2,ASRRDSANTGELF
TRBJ2-2,TRBV7-2,ASSSPGQGVFGELF
TRBJ2-2,TRBV4-3,ASSQEGGAGELF
TRBJ2-7,TRBV6-6,ASSWDRGYYEQY
TRBJ2-3,TRBV4-1,ASNPRSGMPSDTQY
TRBJ1-3,TRBV4-3,ASSQTPGSGNTIY
TRBJ2-7,TRBV4-3,ASSQDGERNYEQY
TRBJ2-7,TRBV2,ASSVAFEQY
TRBJ2-6,TRBV28,ASSSPGQGSSGANVLT
TRBJ1-5,TRBV11-2,ASSRTGDSNQPQH
TRBJ1-1,TRBV4-2,ASSQDWGGNTEAF
TRBJ2-7,TRBV21-1,ASSKAGLYYEQY
TRBJ2-7,TRBV11-2,ASSLVRTGGYEQY
TRBJ1-3,TRBV10-1,ASRGSGNTIY
TRBJ2-6,TRBV19,ASSGGGTGANVLT
TRBJ2-1,TRBV9,ASSVAGGSYNEQF
TRBJ1-2,TRBV19,ASSIDPTENYGYT
TRBJ1-2,TRBV9,ASSVGRSNYGYT